Following are 7 T cell receptor beta chains from one sample sequenced in a study of shared clonotypes between healthy human individuals. Assay: immunoSEQ multiplex PCR; the TCRdb copy retains only in-frame clones and omits some. The sample carries 2 million or so clones, 90% to 95% recorded once. The specimen was naive CD4+ T cells sorted from blood. The subset is: CD45RA+ positively selected. The receptor source for this set is a young man in good health.

The chain has TRBV9 and TRBJ2-1; TRBD2 might be the D (5 bases). Between the trimmed V and J ends, which lost 2 bases and 8 bases, there was a span of 11 bases. CDR1 and CDR2 (germline): SGDLS, YYNGEE. This CDR3 comprises 13 residues. The DNA of the CDR3 is TGTGCCAGCAGCGTGCCTAGCCTCTATGAGCAGTTCTTC. Encoded protein: CASSVPSLYEQFF.

This clone was detected only once. Other DNA sequences from this sample encode an identical CDR3 as well. The chain joins TRBV27 to TRBJ1-1; D is ambiguous. Trimming cost V 4 bases and J 0 bases, with 6 bases left between them. Germline V gene data show CDR1 as MNHEY and CDR2 as SMNVEV (reference sequence). There are 13 residues in the CDR3. CDR3 sequence: CASSSTMNTEAFF. CDR3 coding DNA: TGTGCCAGCAGTTCGACAATGAACACTGAAGCTTTCTTT.

This rearrangement joins TRBV4-3 to TRBJ2-5, with 8 positions matching TRBD1. Germline loops: CDR1 LGHNA, CDR2 YSLEER. This CDR3 spans 16 amino acids. With 1 base clipped from V and 5 bases from J, the junction kept 9 bases outside the gene matches. In DNA form, the CDR3 reads TGCGCCAGCAGCCAAGGGTACAGGGGGAGCGGCGAGACCCAGTACTTC. This sequence encodes CASSQGYRGSGETQYF.

V usage is TRBV7-2 and J usage is TRBJ2-1; D gene ambiguous. Germline V gives CDR1 SGHTA, CDR2 FQGNSA. The ends were cut back, 2 bases at V and 0 bases at J, with 11 bases in the middle. The CDR3 length is 16 residues. This chain's CDR3 is CASSLLSFSSYNEQFF. The CDR3 nucleotides are TGTGCCAGCAGCTTACTCAGCTTTAGCTCCTACAATGAGCAGTTCTTC. The variable domain in full, with the rest retrieved from reference TRBV7-2 and TRBJ2-1, is GAGVSQSPSNKVTEKGKDVELRCDPISGHTALYWYRQSLGQGLEFLIYFQGNSAPDKSGLPSDRFSAERTGGSVSTLTIQRTQQEDSAVYLCASSLLSFSSYNEQFFGPGTRLTVL.

The genes are TRBV5-8 and TRBJ1-1, with D tentatively TRBD1 (5 bases). This CDR3 has 14 amino acids. V shed 4 bases and J shed 2 bases, with 12 bases lying between them. Per germline, CDR1 SGHTS and CDR2 YDEGEE. In DNA, the CDR3 is TGTGCCAGCAGCCGCCGGAGGGGAAACACTGAAGCTTTCTTT. Protein sequence: CASSRRRGNTEAFF.

The genes are TRBV6-4 and TRBJ2-3; 9 bases match TRBD1. Germline CDR1 is MRHNA and CDR2 is SNTAGT. Trimming cost V 9 bases and J 2 bases; bases outside gene matches: 3. This CDR3 comprises 13 residues. Here the CDR3 reads CARDRGSTDTQYF. CDR3 sequence (DNA): TGTGCCAGGGACAGGGGTTCCACAGATACGCAGTATTTT.

This clone was seen more than once but under ten times. This chain links TRBV5-5 with TRBJ2-3; TRBD1 matches 7 bases. Germline trimming cut 6 bases from V and 8 bases from J; bases unmatched to any gene: 9. This CDR3 contains 13 residues. Germline V gives CDR1 SGHKS, CDR2 YYEKEE (reference sequence). The CDR3: CASTLEGARTQYF. In nucleotides, the CDR3 is TGTGCCAGCACTCTAGAGGGGGCTCGTACGCAGTATTTT.